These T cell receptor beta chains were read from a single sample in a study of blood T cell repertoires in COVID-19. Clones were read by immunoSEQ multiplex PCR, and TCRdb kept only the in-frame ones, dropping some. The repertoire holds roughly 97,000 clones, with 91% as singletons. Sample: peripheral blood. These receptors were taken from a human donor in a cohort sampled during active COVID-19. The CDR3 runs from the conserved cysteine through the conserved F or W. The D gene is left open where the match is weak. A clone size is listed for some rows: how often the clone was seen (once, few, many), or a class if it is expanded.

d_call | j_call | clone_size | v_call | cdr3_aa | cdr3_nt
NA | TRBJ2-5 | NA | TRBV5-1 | CASSLGGGETQYF | TGCGCCAGCAGCTTGGGAGGAGGGGAGACCCAGTACTTC
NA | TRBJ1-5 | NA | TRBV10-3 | CAISEGGVYQPQHF | TGTGCCATCAGTGAGGGGGGGGTTTATCAGCCCCAGCATTTT
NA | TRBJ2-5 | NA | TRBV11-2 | CASSLASSGGETQYF | TGTGCCAGCAGCTTGGCTAGCTCAGGTGGAGAGACCCAGTACTTC
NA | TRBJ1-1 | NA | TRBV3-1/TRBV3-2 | CASSQKIGRGYGTEAFF | TGTGCCAGCAGCCAAAAGATCGGCAGGGGATACGGCACTGAAGCTTTCTTT
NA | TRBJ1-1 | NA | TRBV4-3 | CASSQGLTANTEAFF | TGCGCCAGCAGCCAAGGTTTGACAGCGAACACTGAAGCTTTCTTT
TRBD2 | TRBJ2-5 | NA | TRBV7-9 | CASSTLGREPYGETQYF | TGTGCCAGCAGCACCCTAGGGAGGGAACCGTACGGGGAGACCCAGTACTTC
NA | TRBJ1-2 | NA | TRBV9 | CASSVGQNLPGYGYTF | TGTGCCAGCAGCGTGGGACAAAATTTACCTGGCTATGGCTACACCTTC
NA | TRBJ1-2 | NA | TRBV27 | CASSFSGPSYGYTF | TGTGCCAGCAGTTTCAGTGGGCCCTCCTATGGCTACACCTTC
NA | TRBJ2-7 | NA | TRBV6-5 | CASSYTGSSYEQYF | TGTGCCAGCAGTTACACCGGTAGCTCCTACGAGCAGTACTTC
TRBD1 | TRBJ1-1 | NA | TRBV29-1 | CSVKKTGVGNTEAFF | TGCAGCGTCAAGAAAACAGGGGTAGGGAACACTGAAGCTTTCTTT
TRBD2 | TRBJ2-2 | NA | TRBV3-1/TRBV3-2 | CASTPWLAGNTGELFF | TGTGCCAGCACCCCTTGGCTAGCGGGTAACACCGGGGAGCTGTTTTTT
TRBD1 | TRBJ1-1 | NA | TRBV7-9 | CASSFIWDSLENTEAFF | TGTGCCAGCAGCTTTATTTGGGACAGTCTAGAAAACACTGAAGCTTTCTTT
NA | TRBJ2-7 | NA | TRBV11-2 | CASSLLQGPEQYF | TGTGCCAGCAGCTTATTACAGGGACCCGAGCAGTACTTC
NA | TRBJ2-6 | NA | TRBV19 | CASSIPRLGANVLTF | TGTGCCAGTAGTATTCCGAGATTAGGGGCCAACGTCCTGACTTTC
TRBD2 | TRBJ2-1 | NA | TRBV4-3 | CASSQDGFWTGTSGYNEQFF | TGCGCCAGCAGCCAAGATGGGTTCTGGACCGGGACTAGCGGTTACAATGAGCAGTTCTTC
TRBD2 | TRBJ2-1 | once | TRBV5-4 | CASSFGTSVINEQFF | TGTGCCAGCAGCTTCGGGACTAGCGTAATAAATGAGCAGTTCTTC
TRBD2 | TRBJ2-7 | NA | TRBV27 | CASSPGGGYRYEQYF | TGTGCCAGCAGTCCCGGGGGGGGCTACCGCTACGAGCAGTACTTC
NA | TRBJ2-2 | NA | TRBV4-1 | CASSQEQGTRTGELFF | TGCGCCAGCAGCCAAGAGCAGGGCACTCGGACCGGGGAGCTGTTTTTT
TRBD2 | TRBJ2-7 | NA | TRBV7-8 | CASSLYYRNSGASYEQYF | TGTGCCAGCAGCTTATACTATCGGAATAGCGGGGCCTCCTACGAGCAGTACTTC
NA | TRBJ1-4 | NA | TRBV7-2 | CASSSSSHHPNEKLFF | TGTGCCAGCAGCTCCTCTTCACATCACCCTAATGAAAAACTGTTTTTT
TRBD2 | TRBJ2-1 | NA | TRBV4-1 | CASSQVASGRAEQFF | TGCGCCAGCAGCCAAGTGGCTAGCGGGAGGGCCGAGCAGTTCTTC
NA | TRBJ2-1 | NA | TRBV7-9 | CASTPFSGPYNEQFF | TGTGCCAGCACCCCATTTAGCGGCCCCTACAATGAGCAGTTCTTC